Described below is a single TCR beta chain sequence and its context. Its antigen is not identified. The germline gives CDR1 SGHRS, CDR2 YFSETQ. V was shortened by 2 bases and J by 6 bases, with 17 bases between the two germline ends. The CDR3 runs 16 residues. These data belong to a study of T cell responses to AZD1222 COVID-19 vaccine. Study-wide context: Doses given second, at about 4 or about 12 weeks, were pooled. Overall study results and limits: Clonal diversity was possibly underestimated, and the donors were mostly white British, with more females.

Only in-frame clones appear in the TCRdb table, and some are missing; sequencing was by immunoSEQ multiplex PCR. The table has 170,000 or so clones, about nine tenths seen once. J is TRBJ1-4 and V is TRBV5-1; no firm D call. This receptor was taken from an adult in good health. The starting material was peripheral blood, obtained on day 0 of AZD1222 vaccination. The CDR3 sequence is CASSFFPAGVDEKLFF. Here the CDR3 DNA reads TGCGCCAGCAGCTTTTTCCCGGCAGGTGTTGATGAAAAACTGTTTTTT. Supplemented by reference TRBV5-1 and TRBJ1-4, the full variable domain reads KAGVTQTPRYLIKTRGQQVTLSCSPISGHRSVSWYQQTPGQGLQFLFEYFSETQRNKGNFPGRFSGRQFSNSRSEMNVSTLELGDSALYLCASSFFPAGVDEKLFFGSGTQLSVL.